The clone carrying this T cell receptor beta chain was seen a few times. Antigen specificity is unknown. A single record per CDR3 protein comes from TCRdb applying MiXCR to the RT-PCR reads. The sample holds roughly 540,000 distinct CDR3 sequences, approximately 22% seen once. This entry comes from a study of response to subunit inactivated influenza vaccine. Study-wide findings and caveats: Each seasonal flu vaccination may recruit only limited new T cells, authors suggested.

The CDR3 totals 18 residues. V lost 4 bases, J lost 3 bases, and 4 bases stayed unmatched. These same records also appear under a second study, on T cells expressing NK-cell markers. That report adds: UMIs accompanied the 5'RACE template switching by which TCR beta cDNA was made. Sequencing of TCR beta repertoires drew on sorted CD3+CD56+NKG2C+, CD3+CD56+NKG2C- and CD3+CD56-NKG2C+ T cells. There were several donors in whom these clonotypes also led the CD3+CD56-NKG2C+ fraction. What remained unclear was the HCMV specificity of expanded NKG2C+ T cell clones.

The input for sequencing was CD4+ T cells sorted from PBMCs, taken 11 to 12 days after vaccination. This TCR was recovered from a man in his forties or fifties who received an inactivated influenza vaccine. The genes are TRBV12-3 or TRBV12-4 and TRBJ2-6; 15 nucleotides agree with TRBD2. The CDR3 DNA follows: TGTGCCAGCAGTTGGACTAGCGGGGGGGCCTTTGGGGCCAACGTCCTGACTTTC. As protein: CASSWTSGGAFGANVLTF.